This T cell receptor (beta chain) appears in the sequencing data of a study of blood T cell repertoires in COVID-19. Study-wide background: Some COVID-19 samples were acute and others convalescent; all came from the United States, Italy and Spain. Sources were T cells, B-cell-depleted T cells, or PBMCs; the material itself was cDNA or gDNA.

Germline V gene data show CDR1 as MDHEN and CDR2 as SYDVKM. J lost 7 bases, V lost 5 bases, and 18 bases had no gene match. The CDR3 spans 17 residues. In the study's own analysis: Nucleated cell number was recorded as an estimate derived from reference gene primer amplification. Method: immunoSEQ multiplex PCR; TCRdb's copy keeps in-frame clones and lacks some. Clonal size and the V and J genes are those of that table, whereas D and trimming came from the DNA. In the table there are about 150,000 clones, around nine tenths of which are singletons. This sequence joins TRBV28 and TRBJ2-7; 9 bases agree with TRBD1. The sequence came from a human donor in a cohort sampled during active COVID-19. Sequencing was carried out using peripheral blood. This chain's CDR3 is CASSTPNRDRVLGEQYF. The CDR3 nucleotides read TGTGCCAGCAGTACTCCTAACCGGGACAGGGTTCTAGGAGAGCAGTACTTC.